Listed below are T cell receptor beta chains from one sample, sequenced in a study of glioma-infiltrating T cells after dendritic cell vaccination. Some clones are missing from TCRdb's copy, which holds only in-frame ones; the method was immunoSEQ multiplex PCR. The top ten clones hold less than 3% of a sample with some 87,000 clones, about 83% of them seen once. The input for sequencing was blood, taken before dendritic cell vaccination. All receptors derive from a human donor with glioblastoma. Both conserved end residues are trimmed from each CDR3. A D gene is named only where the DNA matches it firmly.

TRBV7-2,TRBJ2-7,.,ASSLLRGSYEQY
TRBV25-1,TRBJ1-5,.,ASSESRGRNQPQH
TRBV5-1,TRBJ1-1,.,ASSPGAGQGNTEAF
TRBV5-1,TRBJ2-5,TRBD1,ASSSSGTGTQETQY
TRBV2,TRBJ1-1,.,ASSEWGQLNTEAF
TRBV19,TRBJ1-3,.,ASSIDTAGGRNTIY
TRBV18,TRBJ1-3,.,ASSQGHDGGNTIY
TRBV7-3,TRBJ2-7,.,ASSLRGGSPSYEQY
TRBV18,TRBJ1-6,.,ASSPRQNDNSPLH
TRBV7-6,TRBJ2-3,TRBD2,ASSLGPKWTSGGASTDTQY
TRBV21-1,TRBJ2-7,.,ASSPAVGDNSYEQY
TRBV4-3,TRBJ1-2,TRBD1,ASSVGTGKDYGYT
TRBV18,TRBJ2-7,.,ASSRAPHSYEQY
TRBV4-2,TRBJ2-1,.,ASSRQDVSGSYNEQF
TRBV4-3,TRBJ2-5,TRBD2,ASSQAGLSGSDVSRETQY
TRBV5-1,TRBJ1-3,TRBD1,ASSSLTGAGNTIY
TRBV27,TRBJ1-1,.,ASSSTTGIINTEAF
TRBV5-6,TRBJ1-5,.,ASSLGAGMSNQPQH
TRBV7-9,TRBJ1-1,.,ASSLGGLGTEAF
TRBV7-7,TRBJ2-1,.,ASSQAGSLGEQF
TRBV13,TRBJ2-3,TRBD2,ASSLAGGQDTQY
TRBV28,TRBJ1-3,.,ASSPTGSSGNTIY
TRBV7-2,TRBJ2-1,.,ASSLTRGSYNEQF
TRBV7-2,TRBJ1-5,.,ASSLAPAGGVTQPQH
TRBV30,TRBJ2-5,TRBD2,AWGAAGGGETQY
TRBV2,TRBJ2-7,TRBD2,ASSEPFRREGQY
TRBV10-3,TRBJ2-3,TRBD2,AIEAGREGTDTQY
TRBV5-1,TRBJ2-1,TRBD1,ASSSDRGAYNEQF